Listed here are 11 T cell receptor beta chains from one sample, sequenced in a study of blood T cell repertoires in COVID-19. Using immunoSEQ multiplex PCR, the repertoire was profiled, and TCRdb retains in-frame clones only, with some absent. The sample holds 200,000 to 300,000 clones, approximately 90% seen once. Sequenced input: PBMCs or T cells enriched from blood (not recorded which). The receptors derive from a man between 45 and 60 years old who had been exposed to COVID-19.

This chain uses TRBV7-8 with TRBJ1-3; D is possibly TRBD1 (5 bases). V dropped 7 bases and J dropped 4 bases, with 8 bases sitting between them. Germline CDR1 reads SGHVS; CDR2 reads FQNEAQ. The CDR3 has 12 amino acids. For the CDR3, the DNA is TGTGCCAGCACCCGGACAGGAAACACCATATATTTT. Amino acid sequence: CASTRTGNTIYF.

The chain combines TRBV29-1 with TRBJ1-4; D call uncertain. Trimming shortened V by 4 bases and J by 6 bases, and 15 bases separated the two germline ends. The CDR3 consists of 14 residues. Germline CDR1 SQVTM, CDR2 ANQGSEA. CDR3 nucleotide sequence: TGCAGCGTTGTAGAGGAGGTAGTGGATGAAAAACTGTTTTTT. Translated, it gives CSVVEEVVDEKLFF.

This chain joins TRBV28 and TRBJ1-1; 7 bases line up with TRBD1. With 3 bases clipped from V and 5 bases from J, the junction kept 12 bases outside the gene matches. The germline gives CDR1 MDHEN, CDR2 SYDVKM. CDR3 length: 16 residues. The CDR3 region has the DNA TGTGCCAGCAGTTTTAGGGGATACAGGGGACGTACTGAAGCTTTCTTT. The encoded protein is CASSFRGYRGRTEAFF.

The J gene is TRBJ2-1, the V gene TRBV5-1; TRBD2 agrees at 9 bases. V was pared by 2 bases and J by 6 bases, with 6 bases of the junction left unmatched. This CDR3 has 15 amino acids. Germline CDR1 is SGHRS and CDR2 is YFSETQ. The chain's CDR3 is CASSFPSGVLNEQFF. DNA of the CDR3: TGCGCCAGCAGCTTCCCTAGCGGGGTCCTCAATGAGCAGTTCTTC. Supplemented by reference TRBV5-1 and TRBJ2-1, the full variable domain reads KAGVTQTPRYLIKTRGQQVTLSCSPISGHRSVSWYQQTPGQGLQFLFEYFSETQRNKGNFPGRFSGRQFSNSRSEMNVSTLELGDSALYLCASSFPSGVLNEQFFGPGTRLTVL.

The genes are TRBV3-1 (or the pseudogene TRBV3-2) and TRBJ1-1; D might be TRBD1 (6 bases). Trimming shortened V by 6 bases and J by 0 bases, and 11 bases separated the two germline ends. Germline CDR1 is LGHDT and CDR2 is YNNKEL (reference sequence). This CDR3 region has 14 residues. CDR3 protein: CASRPQGMNTEAFF. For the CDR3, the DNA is TGTGCCAGCAGACCACAGGGTATGAACACTGAAGCTTTCTTT.

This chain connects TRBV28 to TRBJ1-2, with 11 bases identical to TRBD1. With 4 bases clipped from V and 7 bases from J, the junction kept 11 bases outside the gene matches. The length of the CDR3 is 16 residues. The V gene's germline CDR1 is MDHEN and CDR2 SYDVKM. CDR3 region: CASSSRPLGTGGGYTF. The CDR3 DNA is TGTGCCAGCAGTTCTCGGCCCCTCGGGACAGGGGGTGGCTACACCTTC.

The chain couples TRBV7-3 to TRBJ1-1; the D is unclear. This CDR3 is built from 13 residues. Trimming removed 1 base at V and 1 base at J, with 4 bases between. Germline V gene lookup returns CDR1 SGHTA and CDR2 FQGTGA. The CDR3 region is CASSLIANTEAFF. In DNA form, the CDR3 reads TGTGCCAGCAGCTTAATAGCGAACACTGAAGCTTTCTTT.

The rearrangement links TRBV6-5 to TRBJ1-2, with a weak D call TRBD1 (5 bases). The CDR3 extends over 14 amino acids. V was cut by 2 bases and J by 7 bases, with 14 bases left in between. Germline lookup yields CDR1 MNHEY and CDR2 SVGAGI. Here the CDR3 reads CASSYRDARGGYTF. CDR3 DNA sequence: TGTGCCAGCAGTTACCGGGACGCGCGGGGTGGCTACACCTTC.

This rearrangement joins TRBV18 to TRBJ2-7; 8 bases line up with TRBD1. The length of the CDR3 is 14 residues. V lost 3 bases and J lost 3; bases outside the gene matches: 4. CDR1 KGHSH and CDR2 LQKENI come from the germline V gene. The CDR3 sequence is CASSPRTGRYEQYF. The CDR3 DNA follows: TGTGCCAGCTCACCTAGGACAGGGCGCTACGAGCAGTACTTC.

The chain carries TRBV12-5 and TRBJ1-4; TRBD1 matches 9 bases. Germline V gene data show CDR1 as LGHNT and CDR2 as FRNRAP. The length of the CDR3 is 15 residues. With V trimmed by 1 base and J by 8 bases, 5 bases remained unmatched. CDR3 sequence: CASGLDHRGPEKLFF. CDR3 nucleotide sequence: TGTGCTAGTGGTTTGGACCACAGGGGGCCGGAAAAACTGTTTTTT.

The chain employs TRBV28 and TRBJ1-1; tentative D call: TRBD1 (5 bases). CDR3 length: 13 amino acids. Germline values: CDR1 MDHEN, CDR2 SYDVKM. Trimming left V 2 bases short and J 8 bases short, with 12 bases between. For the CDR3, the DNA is TGTGCCAGCAGTTTAGGAGGGGTTGCGGAAGCTTTCTTT. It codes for CASSLGGVAEAFF.